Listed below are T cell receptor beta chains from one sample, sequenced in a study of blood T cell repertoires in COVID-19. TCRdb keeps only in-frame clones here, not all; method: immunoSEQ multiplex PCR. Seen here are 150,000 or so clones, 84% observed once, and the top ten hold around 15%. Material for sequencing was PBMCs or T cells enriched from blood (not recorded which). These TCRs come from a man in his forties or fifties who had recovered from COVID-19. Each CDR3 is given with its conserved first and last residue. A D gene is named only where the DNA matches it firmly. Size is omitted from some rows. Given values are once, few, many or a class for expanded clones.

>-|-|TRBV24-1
CATSDPVGGGHADTQYF
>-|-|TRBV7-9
CASSLFSEQYF
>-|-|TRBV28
CASSLGRNTEAFF
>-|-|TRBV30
CAWSRVRESGYTF
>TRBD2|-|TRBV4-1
CASSLAGFSSGANVLTF
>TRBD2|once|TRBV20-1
CSASLPGGLYNEQFF
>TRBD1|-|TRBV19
CASSAGGTGTYEQYF
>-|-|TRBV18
CASSPTDFNSPLHF
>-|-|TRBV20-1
CSASQDTQYF
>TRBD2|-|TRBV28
CASSRGTSGESEQYF